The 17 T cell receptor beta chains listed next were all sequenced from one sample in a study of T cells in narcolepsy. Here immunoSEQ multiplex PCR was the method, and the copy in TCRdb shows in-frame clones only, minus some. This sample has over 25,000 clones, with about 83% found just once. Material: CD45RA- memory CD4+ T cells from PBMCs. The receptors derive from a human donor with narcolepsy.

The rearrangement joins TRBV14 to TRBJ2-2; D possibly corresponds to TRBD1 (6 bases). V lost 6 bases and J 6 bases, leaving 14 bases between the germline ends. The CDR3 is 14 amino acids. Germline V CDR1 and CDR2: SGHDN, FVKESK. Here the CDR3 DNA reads TGTGCCAGCAGACAACAGGGTTGGGCCGGGGAGCTGTTTTTT. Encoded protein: CASRQQGWAGELFF.

CDR3 bases: TGTGCCAGCAGCTCCGTAACAGGGAGAGGCGAGCAGTACTTC. Translated: CASSSVTGRGEQYF. The chain joins TRBV7-8 to TRBJ2-7; tentatively, D is TRBD1 (6 bases). Per the germline V gene, CDR1 is SGHVS and CDR2 is FQNEAQ. V was clipped by 4 bases and J by 6 bases, with 16 bases between them. This CDR3 spans 14 amino acids.

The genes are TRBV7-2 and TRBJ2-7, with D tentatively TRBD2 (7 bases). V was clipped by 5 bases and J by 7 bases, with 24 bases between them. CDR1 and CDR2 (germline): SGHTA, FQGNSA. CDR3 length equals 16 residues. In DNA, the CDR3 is TGTGCCAGCAGCCCCCCGTATCGGGCGGGGGCGCGGGAGCAGTACTTC. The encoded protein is CASSPPYRAGAREQYF.

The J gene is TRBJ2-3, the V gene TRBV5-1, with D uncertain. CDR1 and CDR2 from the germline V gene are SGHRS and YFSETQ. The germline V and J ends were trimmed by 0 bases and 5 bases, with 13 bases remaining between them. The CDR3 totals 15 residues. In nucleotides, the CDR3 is TGCGCCAGCAGCTTGGATGGTGCGTCAAGAGATACGCAGTATTTT. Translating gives CASSLDGASRDTQYF.

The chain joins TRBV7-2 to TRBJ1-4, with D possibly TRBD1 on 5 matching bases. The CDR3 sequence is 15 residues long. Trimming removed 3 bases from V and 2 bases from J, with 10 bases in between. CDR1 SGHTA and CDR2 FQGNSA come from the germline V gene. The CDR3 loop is CASSFRPGTNEKLFF. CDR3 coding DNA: TGTGCCAGCAGCTTTAGGCCAGGGACTAATGAAAAACTGTTTTTT.

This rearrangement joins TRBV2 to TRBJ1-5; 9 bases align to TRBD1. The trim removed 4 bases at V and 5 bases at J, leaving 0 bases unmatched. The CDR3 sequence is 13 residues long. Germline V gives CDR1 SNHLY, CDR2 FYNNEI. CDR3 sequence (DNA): TGTGCCAGCAGTGGGACAGGGGATCAGCCCCAGCATTTT. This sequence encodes CASSGTGDQPQHF.

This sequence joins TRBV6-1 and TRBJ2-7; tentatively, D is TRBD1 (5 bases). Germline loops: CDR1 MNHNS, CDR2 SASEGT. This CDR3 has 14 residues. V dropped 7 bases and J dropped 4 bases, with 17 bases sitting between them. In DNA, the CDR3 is TGTGCCAGCATCACGAAGGGGAAAGTGTACGAGCAGTACTTC. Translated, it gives CASITKGKVYEQYF.

The DNA for the CDR3 is TGTGCCAGCAGCTTAGGTACTAGCGGGGGGGCGAGAGAGCAGTTCTTC. Amino acids: CASSLGTSGGAREQFF. The chain carries TRBV13 and TRBJ2-1; 13 bases are a match to TRBD2. CDR3 length: 16 amino acids. Germline CDR1 PRHDT, CDR2 FYEKMQ (reference sequence). V was pared by 0 bases and J by 10 bases, with 6 bases of the junction left unmatched.

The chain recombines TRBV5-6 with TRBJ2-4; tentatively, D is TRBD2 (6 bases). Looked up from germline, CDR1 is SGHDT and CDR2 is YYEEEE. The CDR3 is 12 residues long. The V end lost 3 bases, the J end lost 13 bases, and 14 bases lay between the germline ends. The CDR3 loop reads CASSSLGGEQYF. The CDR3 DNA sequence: TGTGCCAGCAGCTCCCTGGGCGGGGAGCAGTACTTC.

The CDR3 nucleotides read TGTGCCAGCAGCTTAGTCTTCGGGGGACTAGCGGGGAGGAAAAATGAGCAGTTCTTC. Its translation: CASSLVFGGLAGRKNEQFF. The genes are TRBV7-2 and TRBJ2-1; 13 nucleotides agree with TRBD2. The CDR3 length is 19 residues. J lost 7 bases, V lost 1 base, and 13 bases had no gene match. The germline V gene has CDR1 SGHTA and CDR2 FQGNSA.

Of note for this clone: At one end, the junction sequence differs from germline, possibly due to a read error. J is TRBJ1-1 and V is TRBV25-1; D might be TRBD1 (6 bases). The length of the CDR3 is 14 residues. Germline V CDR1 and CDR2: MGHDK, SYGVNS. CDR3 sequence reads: CASSGGGGNAEAFF. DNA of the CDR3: TGTGCCAGCAGTGGAGGGGGAGGGAACGCTGAAGCTTTCTTT.

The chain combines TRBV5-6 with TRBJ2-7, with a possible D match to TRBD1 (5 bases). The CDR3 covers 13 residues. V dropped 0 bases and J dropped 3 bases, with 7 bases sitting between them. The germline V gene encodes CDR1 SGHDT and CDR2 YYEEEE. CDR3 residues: CASSLDRNYEQYF. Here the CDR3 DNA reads TGTGCCAGCAGCTTGGACAGGAACTACGAGCAGTACTTC.

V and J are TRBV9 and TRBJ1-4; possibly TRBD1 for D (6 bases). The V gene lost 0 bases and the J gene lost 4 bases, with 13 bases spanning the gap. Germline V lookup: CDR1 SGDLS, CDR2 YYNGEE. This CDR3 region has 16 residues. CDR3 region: CASSVGQGHLNEKLFF. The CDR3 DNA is TGTGCCAGCAGCGTAGGCCAGGGACACCTTAATGAAAAACTGTTTTTT.

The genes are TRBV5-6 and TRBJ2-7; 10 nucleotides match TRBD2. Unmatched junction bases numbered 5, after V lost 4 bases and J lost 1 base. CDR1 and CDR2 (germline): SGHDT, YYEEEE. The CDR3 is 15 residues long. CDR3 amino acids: CASSRGLASSYEQYF. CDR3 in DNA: TGTGCCAGCAGCCGGGGACTAGCGTCATCCTACGAGCAGTACTTC.

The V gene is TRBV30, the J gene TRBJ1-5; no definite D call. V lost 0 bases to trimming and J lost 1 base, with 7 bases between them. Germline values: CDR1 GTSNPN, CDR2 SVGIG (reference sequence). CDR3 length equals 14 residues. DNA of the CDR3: TGTGCCTGGAGTGTTTCCGGAAGCAATCAGCCCCAGCATTTT. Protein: CAWSVSGSNQPQHF.

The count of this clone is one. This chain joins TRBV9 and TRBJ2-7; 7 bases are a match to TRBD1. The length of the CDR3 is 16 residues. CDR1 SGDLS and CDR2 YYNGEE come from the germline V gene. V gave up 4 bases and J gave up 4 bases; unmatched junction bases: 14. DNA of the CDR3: TGTGCCAGCAGCATCGGACAGGCCCTGGGTGCGTACGAGCAGTACTTC. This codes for CASSIGQALGAYEQYF.

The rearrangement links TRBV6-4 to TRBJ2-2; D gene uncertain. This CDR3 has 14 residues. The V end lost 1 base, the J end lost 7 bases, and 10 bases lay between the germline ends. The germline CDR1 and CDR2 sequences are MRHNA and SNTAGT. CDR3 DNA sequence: TGTGCCAGCAGTGACTTATTAGGAAGCGGGGAGCTGTTTTTT. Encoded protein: CASSDLLGSGELFF.